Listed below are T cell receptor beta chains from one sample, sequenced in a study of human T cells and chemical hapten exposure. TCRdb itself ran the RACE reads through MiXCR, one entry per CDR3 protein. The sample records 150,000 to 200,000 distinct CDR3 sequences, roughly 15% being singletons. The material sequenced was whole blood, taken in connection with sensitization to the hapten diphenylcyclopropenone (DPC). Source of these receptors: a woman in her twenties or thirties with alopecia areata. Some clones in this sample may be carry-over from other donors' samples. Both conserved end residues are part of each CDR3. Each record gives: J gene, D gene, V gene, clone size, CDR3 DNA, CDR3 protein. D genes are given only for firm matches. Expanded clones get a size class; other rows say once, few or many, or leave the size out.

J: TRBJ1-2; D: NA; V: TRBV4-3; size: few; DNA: TGCGCCAGCAGCCAAAATCGTCTTGTAGGGGTCGGCTACACCTTC; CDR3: CASSQNRLVGVGYTF
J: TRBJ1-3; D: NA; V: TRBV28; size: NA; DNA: TGTGCCAGCAGTTTTGCCGGGCGCGCTGGAAACACCATATATTTT; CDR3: CASSFAGRAGNTIYF
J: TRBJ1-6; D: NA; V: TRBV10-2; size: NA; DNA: TGCGCCAGCAGTGAGTCTAAATCACCCCTCCACTTT; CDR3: CASSESKSPLHF
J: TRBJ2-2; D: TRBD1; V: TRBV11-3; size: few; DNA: TGTGCCAGCAGCTTAGAAGGACAGGGTAGCGGGGAGCTGTTTTTT; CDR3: CASSLEGQGSGELFF
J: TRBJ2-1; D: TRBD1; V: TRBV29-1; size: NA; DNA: TGCAGCGTTGACGGGACAGGGTTTTTCAATGAGCAGTTCTTC; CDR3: CSVDGTGFFNEQFF
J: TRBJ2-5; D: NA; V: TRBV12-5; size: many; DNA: TGTGCTAGTGGTCCCAGTTACGGGACGAACATCTTC; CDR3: CASGPSYGTNIF
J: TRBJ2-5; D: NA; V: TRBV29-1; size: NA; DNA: TGCAGCGCGACAGACCAAGAGACCCAGTACTTC; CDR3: CSATDQETQYF
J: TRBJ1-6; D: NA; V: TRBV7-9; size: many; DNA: TGTGCCAGCAGCTCGGCAGGGAATTCACCCCTCCACTTT; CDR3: CASSSAGNSPLHF
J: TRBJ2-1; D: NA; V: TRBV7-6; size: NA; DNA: TGTGCCAGCAGCTTAAAGACTACCAATGAGCAGTTCTTC; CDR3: CASSLKTTNEQFF
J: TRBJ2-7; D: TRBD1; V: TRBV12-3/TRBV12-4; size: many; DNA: TGTGCCAGCAGTTTAAATAGGGGACAGGTCTCTCCCGAGCAGTACTTC; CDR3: CASSLNRGQVSPEQYF
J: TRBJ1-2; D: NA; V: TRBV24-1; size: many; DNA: TGTGCCACCAGTGATAGGACTGGCTACACCTTC; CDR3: CATSDRTGYTF
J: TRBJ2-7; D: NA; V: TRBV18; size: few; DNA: TGTGCCAGCTCACCCCCGGCAGAGACCTACGAGCAGTACTTC; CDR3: CASSPPAETYEQYF
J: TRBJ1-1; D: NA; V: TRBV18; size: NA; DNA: TGTGCCAGCTCACCTACAGCCCCGAGCGACTCCATGAACACTGAAGCTTTCTTT; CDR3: CASSPTAPSDSMNTEAFF
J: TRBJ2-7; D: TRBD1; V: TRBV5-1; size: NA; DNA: TGCGCCAGCAGCTTGGTGAGGGACAGGGGGACCTACGAGCAGTACTTC; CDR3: CASSLVRDRGTYEQYF